These 26 T cell receptor beta chains originate from one sample sequenced in a study of identical twins. TCRdb re-called the 5' RACE reads through MiXCR, storing one row per CDR3 protein. The sample records 350,000 to 450,000 distinct CDR3 sequences, approximately 18% being singletons. Sequencing used naive T cells sorted from blood. These receptors came from a man aged 50 to 60 in good health.

The count of this clonotype is one. The chain joins TRBV4-3 to TRBJ2-1, with a possible D match to TRBD2 (5 bases). V lost 4 bases and J lost 6, with 19 bases in between. Germline V gene sequence: CDR1 LGHNA, CDR2 YSLEER. There are 16 residues in the CDR3. CDR3 amino acids: CASSLGAGPSGNEQFF. The CDR3 DNA is TGCGCCAGCAGCCTTGGAGCCGGACCAAGCGGCAATGAGCAGTTCTTC.

This clonotype was counted a few times. The chain is built from TRBV28 and TRBJ1-4; D is perhaps TRBD1 (6 bases). Trimming removed 7 bases at V and 7 bases at J, with 19 bases between. Germline V lookup: CDR1 MDHEN, CDR2 SYDVKM. The length of the CDR3 is 15 residues. The CDR3 DNA follows: TGTGCCAGCAACATCCATGGGGTCAGGGGTGAAAAACTGTTTTTT. This codes for CASNIHGVRGEKLFF.

Many counts were recorded for this clonotype. This chain uses TRBV20-1 with TRBJ1-5, with 9 positions matching TRBD1. Germline CDR1 is DFQATT and CDR2 is SNEGSKA (reference sequence). J lost 2 bases, V lost 6 bases, and 5 bases had no gene match. This CDR3 contains 14 residues. CDR3 in DNA: TGCAGTGCCCTGGACAGGGGAGGCAATCAGCCCCAGCATTTT. It yields the protein CSALDRGGNQPQHF.

In its sample, this clonotype was seen a few times. The V and J genes are TRBV10-3 and TRBJ2-3; TRBD2 aligns across 13 bases. The CDR3 is 14 amino acids. The germline V gene encodes CDR1 ENHRY and CDR2 SYGVKD. The V segment lost 6 bases and the J segment 3 bases; nucleotides outside the gene matches: 0. The CDR3 region is CAIRLAGGTDTQYF. The CDR3 DNA sequence: TGTGCCATCAGACTAGCGGGAGGGACAGATACGCAGTATTTT.

This clonotype was picked up many times. This chain uses TRBV7-9 with TRBJ2-1; D possibly corresponds to TRBD2 (5 bases). The length of the CDR3 is 16 residues. V was clipped by 4 bases and J by 2 bases, with 15 bases between them. The germline CDR1 and CDR2 sequences are SEHNR and FQNEAQ (reference sequence). The CDR3 DNA reads as TGTGCCAGCAGCTCGGGGATGGCTAGTGCCTACAATGAGCAGTTCTTC. Translation: CASSSGMASAYNEQFF.

The chain employs TRBV20-1 and TRBJ1-1; a possible D gene is TRBD1 (5 bases). The CDR3 consists of 15 residues. Trimming shortened V by 0 bases and J by 0 bases, and 11 bases separated the two germline ends. CDR1 is DFQATT, CDR2 SNEGSKA, per germline (reference sequence). The CDR3 protein is CSARERGRMNTEAFF. In DNA, the CDR3 is TGCAGTGCTAGAGAGAGGGGACGGATGAACACTGAAGCTTTCTTT.

The genes are TRBV20-1 and TRBJ2-4; no clear D. The CDR3 has 16 amino acids. Germline V gene data show CDR1 as DFQATT and CDR2 as SNEGSKA (reference sequence). Deletions cut 3 bases from V and 1 base from J, with 16 bases between. CDR3 amino acids: CSASQWPAGAKNIQYF. The CDR3 DNA reads as TGCAGTGCTAGCCAATGGCCTGCCGGGGCCAAAAACATTCAGTACTTC.

This clonotype was detected only a few times. The genes are TRBV11-2 and TRBJ1-4, with 9 nucleotides matching TRBD1. The ends lost 5 bases at V and 7 bases at J; junction bases unmatched: 8. The CDR3 runs to 15 residues. Germline loops: CDR1 SGHAT, CDR2 FQNNGV. The CDR3 reads CASSANGQGSEKLFF. Here the CDR3 DNA reads TGTGCCAGCAGCGCTAACGGACAGGGGAGTGAAAAACTGTTTTTT. The full variable domain, completed using reference TRBV11-2 and TRBJ1-4, is EAGVAQSPRYKIIEKRQSVAFWCNPISGHATLYWYQQILGQGPKLLIQFQNNGVVDDSQLPKDRFSAERLKGVDSTLKIQPAKLEDSAVYLCASSANGQGSEKLFFGSGTQLSVL.

The gene calls are TRBV20-1 and TRBJ2-7, with a possible D match to TRBD2 (7 bases). The CDR3 is made up of 14 amino acids. CDR1 and CDR2 (germline): DFQATT, SNEGSKA (reference sequence). V lost 3 bases and J 0 bases, leaving 12 bases between the germline ends. The CDR3 bases are TGCAGTGCTAGGGGGGGGCCGAGCTCCTACGAGCAGTACTTC. Translating gives CSARGGPSSYEQYF.

This clonotype has at least ten counts. The V and J genes are TRBV5-1 and TRBJ2-7, with a tentative D call TRBD1 (6 bases). The CDR3 is 15 residues long. V dropped 1 base and J dropped 2 bases, with 13 bases sitting between them. CDR1 SGHRS and CDR2 YFSETQ come from the germline V gene. The CDR3 DNA reads as TGCGCCAGCAGCTTGTCGGGGACATTGCCCTACGAGCAGTACTTC. Its protein product is CASSLSGTLPYEQYF.

The chain carries TRBV29-1 and TRBJ2-7; 9 bases line up with TRBD2. Germline CDR1 SQVTM, CDR2 ANQGSEA. The junction had 5 bases not matched to a gene; V was cut back by 6 bases and J by 2 bases. The CDR3 extends over 13 amino acids. For the CDR3, the DNA is TGCAGCGTGAGGACTAGCGTGACCTACGAGCAGTACTTC. Amino acids: CSVRTSVTYEQYF.

Many counts were recorded for this clonotype. CDR3 sequence (DNA): TGTGCCAGCAGTTTATGGGACAACGGGGAGCTGTTTTTT. Its translation is CASSLWDNGELFF. This chain uses TRBV12-3 or TRBV12-4 with TRBJ2-2, with TRBD1 as a possible D gene (6 bases). The V gene lost 2 bases and the J gene lost 7 bases, with 8 bases spanning the gap. The CDR3 has 13 residues.

This clonotype was observed a few times. V is TRBV20-1 and J is TRBJ2-3; TRBD1 matches 7 bases. Germline V lookup: CDR1 DFQATT, CDR2 SNEGSKA (reference sequence). Trimming cost V 4 bases and J 3 bases; bases outside gene matches: 4. The CDR3 consists of 13 residues. Here the CDR3 reads CSAIGGQTDTQYF. For the CDR3, the DNA is TGCAGTGCTATAGGGGGCCAAACAGATACGCAGTATTTT.

This clonotype appeared many times. The gene calls are TRBV4-3 and TRBJ2-1; D unclear. Per germline, CDR1 LGHNA and CDR2 YSLEER. Between the trimmed V and J ends, which lost 1 base and 5 bases, there was a span of 6 bases. The length of the CDR3 is 13 residues. The CDR3 protein is CASSQGLDNEQFF. CDR3 in DNA: TGCGCCAGCAGCCAAGGTCTGGACAATGAGCAGTTCTTC.

The chain couples TRBV5-4 to TRBJ2-3, with D possibly matching TRBD2 (5 bases). This CDR3 contains 14 residues. With 5 bases removed from V and 2 bases from J, the gap between germline ends came to 12 bases. The germline CDR1 and CDR2 sequences are SGHNT and YYREEE (reference sequence). The CDR3 loop is CASSPGIITDTQYF. Written as DNA, the CDR3 is TGTGCCAGCAGTCCCGGGATAATCACAGATACGCAGTATTTT.

The chain employs TRBV20-1 and TRBJ2-5; 12 bases map to TRBD2. The CDR3 covers 15 residues. V was clipped by 0 bases and J by 2 bases; unmatched bases: 1. Germline-derived CDR1 and CDR2 are DFQATT and SNEGSKA (reference sequence). The CDR3 nucleotides read TGCAGTGCTAGAGAAGGACTAGCGGGGCAAGAGACCCAGTACTTC. It is translated as CSAREGLAGQETQYF.

This clonotype was observed a handful of times. The chain is built from TRBV7-2 and TRBJ2-7; 14 bases are a match to TRBD2. The junction had 5 bases not matched to a gene; V was cut back by 4 bases and J by 9 bases. This CDR3 region has 14 residues. Germline V gene sequence: CDR1 SGHTA, CDR2 FQGNSA. CDR3 DNA: TGTGCCAGCAGCTCGGGACTAGCGGGAGTCTTGCAGTACTTC. It encodes CASSSGLAGVLQYF.

This clonotype was observed a few times. CDR3 loop: CASMDRGNTDTQYF. The CDR3 DNA is TGTGCCAGCATGGACAGGGGCAATACAGATACGCAGTATTTT. V gene TRBV2 combines with J gene TRBJ2-3, with TRBD1 matching over 9 bases. J gave up 3 bases and V 7 bases, and 5 bases lay outside the gene matches. This CDR3 is 14 amino acids long. CDR1 SNHLY and CDR2 FYNNEI come from the germline V gene.

This clonotype was observed at least ten times. The chain uses TRBV7-9 and TRBJ2-6; D may match TRBD1 or TRBD2 (6 bases each). The CDR3 sequence is 16 residues long. With 3 bases removed from V and 3 bases from J, the gap between germline ends came to 12 bases. Germline assignment: CDR1 SEHNR and CDR2 FQNEAQ (reference sequence). CDR3 residues: CASSLAGGGGANVLTF. The CDR3, as DNA: TGTGCCAGCAGCTTGGCCGGGGGCGGTGGGGCCAACGTCCTGACTTTC. The full variable domain, its missing parts supplied by reference TRBV7-9 and TRBJ2-6, is DTGVSQNPRHKITKRGQNVTFRCDPISEHNRLYWYRQTLGQGPEFLTYFQNEAQLEKSRLLSDRFSAERPKGSFSTLEIQRTEQGDSAMYLCASSLAGGGGANVLTFGAGSRLTVL.

This clonotype was observed at least ten times. The V and J genes are TRBV4-1 and TRBJ1-1; 7 nucleotides line up with TRBD1. V was clipped by 7 bases and J by 3 bases; unmatched bases: 5. This CDR3 has 13 residues. The germline V gene has CDR1 MGHRA and CDR2 YSYEKL. CDR3 in DNA: TGCGCCAGCACACCTACAGGGGACACTGAAGCTTTCTTT. Amino acid sequence: CASTPTGDTEAFF.

This clonotype was found many times. The chain uses TRBV20-1 and TRBJ2-1; 8 bases match TRBD2. The germline gives CDR1 DFQATT, CDR2 SNEGSKA (reference sequence). The CDR3 length is 17 residues. V trimming: 4 bases; J trimming: 1 base; junction bases outside the gene matches: 12. In nucleotides, the CDR3 is TGCAGTGCTATAACTAGCGGATTTGTAGGGTCCTACAATGAGCAGTTCTTC. Protein product: CSAITSGFVGSYNEQFF.

This clonotype was detected many times. J is TRBJ2-1 and V is TRBV11-2, with TRBD2 identical over 7 bases. From germline, CDR1 is SGHAT and CDR2 FQNNGV. The CDR3 is made up of 18 amino acids. Unmatched junction bases numbered 13, after V lost 5 bases and J lost 0 bases. Written as DNA, the CDR3 is TGTGCCAGCAGCCTTTCCTGGTCTAGCGGAACCTCCTACAATGAGCAGTTCTTC. As protein: CASSLSWSSGTSYNEQFF. The full variable domain, in which reference TRBV11-2 and TRBJ2-1 provide the parts outside the CDR3, is EAGVAQSPRYKIIEKRQSVAFWCNPISGHATLYWYQQILGQGPKLLIQFQNNGVVDDSQLPKDRFSAERLKGVDSTLKIQPAKLEDSAVYLCASSLSWSSGTSYNEQFFGPGTRLTVL.

This chain joins TRBV5-1 and TRBJ2-1; TRBD1 agrees at 8 bases. Losses at the gene ends were 0 bases for V and 8 bases for J; bases not matched to a gene: 4. The CDR3 runs 14 residues. Germline V gives CDR1 SGHRS, CDR2 YFSETQ. Here the CDR3 DNA reads TGCGCCAGCAGCTTGGGACAGGGGCATCATGAGCAGTTCTTC. Translated: CASSLGQGHHEQFF.

The J gene is TRBJ2-3, the V gene TRBV20-1; D unresolved. CDR1 DFQATT and CDR2 SNEGSKA come from the germline V gene (reference sequence). V was pared by 0 bases and J by 6 bases, with 10 bases between. The CDR3 has 13 residues. The DNA for the CDR3 is TGCAGTGCTAGAGATCTGTCCTCGGATACGCAGTATTTT. Translation gives CSARDLSSDTQYF.

This clonotype appeared many times. The genes are TRBV4-2 and TRBJ2-2; no clear D. V was cut by 0 bases and J by 3 bases, with 11 bases left in between. CDR3 length: 16 residues. The V gene's germline CDR1 is LGHNA and CDR2 YNFKEQ. The CDR3 DNA sequence: TGTGCCAGCAGCCAAGATCTCAGAACTTACACCGGGGAGCTGTTTTTT. Protein: CASSQDLRTYTGELFF.

This clonotype was observed at least ten times. This rearrangement joins TRBV5-1 to TRBJ2-1; 9 nucleotides line up with TRBD2. This CDR3 region has 16 residues. Germline CDR1 is SGHRS and CDR2 is YFSETQ. V was clipped by 4 bases and J by 6 bases; unmatched bases: 11. The CDR3 DNA sequence: TGCGCCAGCAGCCCGCGTTTGGCGGGGGGGCTCAATGAGCAGTTCTTC. Its translation: CASSPRLAGGLNEQFF.